This T cell receptor (beta chain) emerged from a study of beta chain features in type 1 diabetes. Study conclusions and caveats: For patients, the naive, central memory and Treg TCRB repertoires appeared more alike than for healthy donors. VDJ junctions sequenced from type 1 diabetes patients showed fewer insertions and more deletions.

This clone came up a few times. Its antigen is currently unknown. Different DNA sequences within this sample yield the same CDR3. Every bit of the isolated RNA underwent reverse transcription, so sequencing read expressed TCRB transcripts. Data came from immunoSEQ multiplex PCR; TCRdb stores just in-frame clones and leaves some out. This repertoire shows fewer than 350,000 clones, 8% found once; its top ten account for 0.9% to 1.2%. The V gene's germline CDR1 is SGHRS and CDR2 YFSETQ. Trimming took off 0 bases at V and 2 bases at J, with 8 bases between the two ends. The CDR3 is 14 residues long. The gene calls are TRBV5-1 and TRBJ2-5; no clear D gene. The sequenced sample consisted of central memory CD4+ T cells from blood. The TCR originated in a woman in her late teens or twenties in good health. CDR3 nucleotides: TGCGCCAGCAGCTTGGGCTATCATCAAGAGACCCAGTACTTC. Its protein is CASSLGYHQETQYF.